The 15 T cell receptor beta chains reported below all come from one sample, sequenced in a study of T-cell memory formation after mild COVID-19. TCRdb used MiXCR to reprocess the 5' RACE reads, holding one entry per CDR3 protein. The sample consists of about 350,000 distinct CDR3 sequences, about an eighth of them appearing once. Material: PBMCs or a T cell subset sorted from them (not recorded which). These TCRs come from a man between 18 and 29 years old who had mild COVID-19 (a few samples of this study predate the infection). Cell type and time point are not known.

This clonotype appeared a few times. The gene calls are TRBV20-1 and TRBJ2-4; D is uncertain. CDR1 is DFQATT, CDR2 SNEGSKA, per germline (reference sequence). The CDR3 has 15 amino acids. V was cut by 5 bases and J by 6 bases, with 20 bases left in between. The CDR3 sequence is CSAPSPRDGPNIQYF. In DNA form, the CDR3 reads TGCAGTGCTCCCTCTCCCCGTGATGGGCCAAACATTCAGTACTTC.

This chain links TRBV2 with TRBJ2-7, with TRBD1 identical over 9 bases. Trimming cost V 6 bases and J 7 bases; bases outside gene matches: 10. CDR1 is SNHLY, CDR2 FYNNEI, per germline. CDR3 length equals 14 residues. This CDR3 is CASRTGTGSLEQYF. The CDR3 DNA sequence: TGTGCCAGCAGGACCGGGACAGGGTCTTTGGAGCAGTACTTC.

This clonotype was seen repeatedly, ten times or more. The rearrangement links TRBV12-3 or TRBV12-4 to TRBJ1-5; D perhaps matches TRBD1 (5 bases). V was cut by 1 base and J by 3 bases, with 10 bases left in between. This CDR3 contains 15 residues. The CDR3 DNA follows: TGTGCCAGCAGTTTAGTTCTACAGGACAATCAGCCCCAGCATTTT. Translating gives CASSLVLQDNQPQHF.

The genes are TRBV20-1 and TRBJ2-1; D unresolved. CDR3 length: 15 amino acids. In germline, CDR1 is DFQATT, CDR2 SNEGSKA (reference sequence). Trimming cost V 6 bases and J 1 base, with 16 bases left between them. The CDR3 here is CSAPRRARSYNEQFF. DNA of the CDR3: TGCAGTGCCCCCCGTCGGGCTCGATCCTACAATGAGCAGTTCTTC.

The chain uses TRBV4-1 and TRBJ2-1, with TRBD2 matching over 12 bases. V shed 4 bases and J 9 bases; nucleotides not matched to a gene: 16. This CDR3 comprises 18 residues. Germline assignment: CDR1 MGHRA and CDR2 YSYEKL. The chain's CDR3 is CASSPRSSGGVNRSEQFF. The CDR3 DNA sequence: TGCGCCAGCAGCCCGAGGTCTAGCGGGGGGGTTAATAGGAGTGAGCAGTTCTTC.

This clonotype occurred many times. The chain couples TRBV4-2 to TRBJ2-6; D remains ambiguous. V dropped 0 bases and J dropped 4 bases, with 4 bases sitting between them. The CDR3 is 14 amino acids. Germline CDR1 LGHNA, CDR2 YNFKEQ. The CDR3 spells CASSQDGGANVLTF. In nucleotides, the CDR3 is TGTGCCAGCAGCCAAGATGGGGGGGCCAACGTCCTGACTTTC.

The chain employs TRBV12-3 or TRBV12-4 and TRBJ1-1, with no clear D. Trimming stripped 5 bases from V and 1 base from J, with 14 bases between. The CDR3 sequence is 15 residues long. CDR3 DNA: TGTGCCAGCAGTCCACACCGACAATCGAACACTGAAGCTTTCTTT. It translates to CASSPHRQSNTEAFF.

This clonotype has just a few counts. The CDR3 spells CASSLTGAYTEAFF. CDR3 sequence (DNA): TGTGCCAGCAGCTTAACGGGGGCCTACACTGAAGCTTTCTTT. The V call is TRBV7-3, the J call TRBJ1-1; a weak D match, TRBD1 (6 bases). Trimming left V 0 bases short and J 3 bases short, with 8 bases between. The germline gives CDR1 SGHTA, CDR2 FQGTGA. The CDR3 has 14 residues. The variable domain in full, completed from reference TRBV7-3 and TRBJ1-1, reads GAGVSQTPSNKVTEKGKYVELRCDPISGHTALYWYRQSLGQGPEFLIYFQGTGAADDSGLPNDRFFAVRPEGSVSTLKIQRTERGDSAVYLCASSLTGAYTEAFFGQGTRLTVV.

This clonotype has more than one count but fewer than ten. The gene calls are TRBV4-1 and TRBJ2-7; 10 positions match TRBD2. The CDR3 has 16 amino acids. V lost 3 bases to trimming and J lost 3 bases; unmatched junction nucleotides: 8. From germline, CDR1 is MGHRA and CDR2 YSYEKL. CDR3 sequence reads: CASSQASGGALYEQYF. The CDR3 DNA is TGCGCCAGCAGCCAGGCAAGCGGGGGGGCCCTCTACGAGCAGTACTTC.

This clonotype appeared a single time. The chain employs TRBV29-1 and TRBJ1-1; D possibly corresponds to TRBD1 (6 bases). Germline CDR1 and CDR2: SQVTM and ANQGSEA. V was clipped by 5 bases and J by 2 bases, with 15 bases between them. The CDR3 runs to 14 residues. CDR3 region: CSVRGGAINTEAFF. The CDR3 bases are TGCAGCGTTAGGGGGGGGGCGATTAACACTGAAGCTTTCTTT.

This clonotype was detected ten times or more. V gene TRBV6-5 combines with J gene TRBJ2-5; D is undetermined. V was trimmed by 6 bases and J by 5 bases, leaving 22 bases between them. Germline CDR1 and CDR2: MNHEY and SVGAGI. The CDR3 covers 16 residues. The CDR3 bases are TGTGCCAGCAGCTATTGGACCTTCGGGTCCCTGGAGACCCAGTACTTC. This gives the protein CASSYWTFGSLETQYF.

This clonotype has a count of ten or more. J is TRBJ1-5 and V is TRBV4-2; no clear D. V was shortened by 4 bases and J by 4 bases, with 8 bases between the two germline ends. Germline V gives CDR1 LGHNA, CDR2 YNFKEQ. The CDR3 is made up of 13 amino acids. CDR3 in DNA: TGTGCCAGCAGCCCGCGCGGAAATCAGCCCCAGCATTTT. Encoded protein: CASSPRGNQPQHF.

The chain recombines TRBV20-1 with TRBJ1-3; perhaps TRBD1 as D (5 bases). From germline, CDR1 is DFQATT and CDR2 SNEGSKA (reference sequence). Trimming removed 1 base from V and 4 bases from J, with 8 bases in between. The CDR3 has 13 amino acids. For the CDR3, the DNA is TGCAGTGCTAGAGCAGGGCCAGGAAACACCATATATTTT. This translates into CSARAGPGNTIYF.

Comments on this clonotype: One junction end disagrees with the germline gene, perhaps due to a read error. CDR3 sequence reads: CARRGHRFRNQPQHF. Written as DNA, the CDR3 is TGTGCCCGCAGGGGGCATCGTTTTCGGAATCAGCCCCAGCATTTT. The V and J genes are TRBV6-2 or TRBV6-3 and TRBJ1-5; 8 nucleotides match TRBD1. This CDR3 region has 15 residues. Germline loops: CDR1 MNHEY, CDR2 SVGEGT.

The V gene is TRBV15, the J gene TRBJ1-5, with 7 bases aligning to TRBD1. The germline CDR1 and CDR2 sequences are LNHNV and YYDKDF (reference sequence). CDR3 length equals 16 residues. V dropped 1 base and J dropped 4; count of bases not matched to a gene: 7. The CDR3 is CATSRALGDSNQPQHF. DNA of the CDR3: TGTGCCACCAGCAGAGCCCTGGGGGACAGTAATCAGCCCCAGCATTTT.